This TCR beta chain originates from a study of T cells in Graves' hyperthyroidism and ophthalmopathy. The table lists this clonotype with many counts. This CDR3 spans 14 amino acids. Between the trimmed V and J ends, which lost 3 bases and 1 base, there was a span of 10 bases. In germline, CDR1 is SGHRS, CDR2 YFSETQ. Researchers took RNA transcripts and amplified the TCR beta CDR3 regions from them. The HTBI primer set was used in a first-round RT-PCR of the TCR CDR3. TCRdb recomputed calls from the multiplex PCR reads with MiXCR, one row per CDR3 protein. Of 600,000 to 850,000 distinct CDR3 sequences in the sample, about 17% are singletons; the top ten hold over 15%.

The sequenced material came from blood. This chain links TRBV5-1 with TRBJ1-1; D is uncertain. The sequence derives from a woman in her 50s with Graves' hyperthyroidism that later progressed to Graves' ophthalmopathy. The CDR3 DNA reads TGCGCCAGCAGCTCAGGTCGGGAGAACACTGAAGCTTTCTTT. Residues: CASSSGRENTEAFF.